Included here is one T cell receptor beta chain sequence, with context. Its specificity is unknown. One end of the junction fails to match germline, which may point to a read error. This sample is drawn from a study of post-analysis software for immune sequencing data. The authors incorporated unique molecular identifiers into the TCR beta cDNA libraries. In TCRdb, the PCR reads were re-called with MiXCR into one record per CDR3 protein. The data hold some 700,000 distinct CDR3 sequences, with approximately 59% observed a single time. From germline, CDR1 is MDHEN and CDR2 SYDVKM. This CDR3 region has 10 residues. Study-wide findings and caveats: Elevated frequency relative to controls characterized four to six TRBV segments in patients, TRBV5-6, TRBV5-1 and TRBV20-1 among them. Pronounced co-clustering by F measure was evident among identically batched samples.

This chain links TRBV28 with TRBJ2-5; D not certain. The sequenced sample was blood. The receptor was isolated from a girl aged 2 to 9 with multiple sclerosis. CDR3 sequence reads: CATCQETRYF. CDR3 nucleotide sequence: TGTGCCACCTGCCAAGAGACCCGGTACTTC.